This paragraph covers one T cell receptor (beta chain) sequence. These data belong to a study of blood T cell repertoires in COVID-19. The overall study: The analysed material was cDNA or gDNA that came from T cells, B-cell-depleted T cells, or PBMCs.

Participants, 18 to 89 years old, spanned more than 20 US areas. Cohorts were based on clinical histories the participants reported. Repertoires were generated with immunoSEQ multiplex PCR, while TCRdb's copy carries only in-frame clones and drops some. This sample has over 200,000 clones, with roughly 87% found just once. After removal of 7 bases from V and 3 bases from J, the junction contained 7 bases not matched to a gene. Germline CDR1 is GTSNPN and CDR2 is SVGIG (reference sequence). The CDR3 length is 16 residues. The specimen was PBMCs or T cells enriched from blood (not recorded which). V is TRBV30 and J is TRBJ2-3, with 16 bases matching TRBD2. This TCR derives from a man aged 30-40 years who had recovered from COVID-19. Here the CDR3 DNA reads TGTGCCTTTTTCCCGGGACTAGCGGGAGGGACAGATACGCAGTATTTT. Protein sequence: CAFFPGLAGGTDTQYF.